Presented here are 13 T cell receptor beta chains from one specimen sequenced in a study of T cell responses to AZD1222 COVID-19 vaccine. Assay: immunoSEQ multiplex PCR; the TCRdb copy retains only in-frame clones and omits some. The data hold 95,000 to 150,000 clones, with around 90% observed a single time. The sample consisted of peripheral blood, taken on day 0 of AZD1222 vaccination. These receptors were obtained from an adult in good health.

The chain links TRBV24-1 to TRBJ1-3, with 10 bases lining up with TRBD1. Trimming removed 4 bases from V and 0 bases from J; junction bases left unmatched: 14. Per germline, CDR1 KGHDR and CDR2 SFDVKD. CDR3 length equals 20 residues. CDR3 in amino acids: CATSEHKLDRGRSSGNTIYF. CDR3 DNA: TGTGCCACCAGTGAACACAAACTAGACAGGGGGCGAAGCTCTGGAAACACCATATATTTT.

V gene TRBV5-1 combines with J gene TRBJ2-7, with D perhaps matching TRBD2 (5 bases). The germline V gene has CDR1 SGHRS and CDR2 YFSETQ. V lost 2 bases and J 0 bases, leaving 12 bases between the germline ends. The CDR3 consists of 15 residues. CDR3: CASSFGGESSYEQYF. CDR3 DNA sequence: TGCGCCAGCAGCTTCGGTGGGGAGAGCTCCTACGAGCAGTACTTC.

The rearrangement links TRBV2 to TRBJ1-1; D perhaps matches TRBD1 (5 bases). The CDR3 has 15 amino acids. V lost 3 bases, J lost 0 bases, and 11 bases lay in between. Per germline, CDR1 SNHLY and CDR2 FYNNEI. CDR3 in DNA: TGTGCCAGCAGTGATAGGTCAGGGATGAACACTGAAGCTTTCTTT. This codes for CASSDRSGMNTEAFF.

CDR3 sequence reads: CAIKGTGNEQYF. The DNA of the CDR3 is TGTGCCATCAAAGGGACAGGGAACGAGCAGTACTTC. The chain joins TRBV10-3 to TRBJ2-7; 9 nucleotides agree with TRBD1. The CDR3 runs 12 residues. Germline V gene data show CDR1 as ENHRY and CDR2 as SYGVKD. The junction had 3 bases not matched to a gene; V was cut back by 7 bases and J by 5 bases.

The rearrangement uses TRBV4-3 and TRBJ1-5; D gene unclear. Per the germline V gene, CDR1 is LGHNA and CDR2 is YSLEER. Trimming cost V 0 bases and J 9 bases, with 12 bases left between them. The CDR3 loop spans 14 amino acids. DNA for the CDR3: TGCGCCAGCAGCCAAGATCGTTACTTTCCGCCCCAGCATTTT. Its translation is CASSQDRYFPPQHF.

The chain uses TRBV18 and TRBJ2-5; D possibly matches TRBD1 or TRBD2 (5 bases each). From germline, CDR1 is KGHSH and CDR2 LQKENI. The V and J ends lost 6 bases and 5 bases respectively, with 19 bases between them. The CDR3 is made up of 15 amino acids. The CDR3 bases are TGTGCCAGCTCTCGGAACCGGGACCCACCGGAGACCCAGTACTTC. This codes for CASSRNRDPPETQYF.

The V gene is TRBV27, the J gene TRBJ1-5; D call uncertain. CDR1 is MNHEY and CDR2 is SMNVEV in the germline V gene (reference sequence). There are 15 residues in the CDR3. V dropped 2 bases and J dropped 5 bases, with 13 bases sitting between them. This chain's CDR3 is CASSLSPLGDQPQHF. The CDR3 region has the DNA TGTGCCAGCAGTTTAAGTCCCCTTGGCGATCAGCCCCAGCATTTT.

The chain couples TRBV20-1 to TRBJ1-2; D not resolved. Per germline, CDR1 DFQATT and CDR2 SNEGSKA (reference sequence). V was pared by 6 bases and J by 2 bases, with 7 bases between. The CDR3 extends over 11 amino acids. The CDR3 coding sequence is TGCAGTGCCGAAGGAAACTATGGCTACACCTTC. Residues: CSAEGNYGYTF.

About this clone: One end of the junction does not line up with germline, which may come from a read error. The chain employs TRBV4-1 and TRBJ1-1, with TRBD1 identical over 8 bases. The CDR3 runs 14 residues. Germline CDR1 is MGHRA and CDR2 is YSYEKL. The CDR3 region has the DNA TGCGCCAGCAGCCCGGGACAGGCGAACGCTGAAGCTTTCTTT. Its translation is CASSPGQANAEAFF.

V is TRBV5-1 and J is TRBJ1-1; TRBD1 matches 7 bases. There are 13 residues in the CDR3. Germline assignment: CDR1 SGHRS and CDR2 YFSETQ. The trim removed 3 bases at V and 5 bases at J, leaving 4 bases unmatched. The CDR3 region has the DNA TGCGCCAGCAGCTCAGCAGGGGGGACTGAAGCTTTCTTT. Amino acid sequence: CASSSAGGTEAFF.

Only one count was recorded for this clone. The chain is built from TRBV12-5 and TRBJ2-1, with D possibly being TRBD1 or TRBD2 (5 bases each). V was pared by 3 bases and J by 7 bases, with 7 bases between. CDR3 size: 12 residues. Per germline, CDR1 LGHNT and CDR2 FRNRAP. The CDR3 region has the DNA TGTGCTAGTGGTTTAGGGGAGAATGAGCAGTTCTTC. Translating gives CASGLGENEQFF.

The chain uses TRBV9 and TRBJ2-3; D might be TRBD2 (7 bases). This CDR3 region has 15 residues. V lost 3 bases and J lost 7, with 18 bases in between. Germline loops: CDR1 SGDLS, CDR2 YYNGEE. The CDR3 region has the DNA TGTGCCAGCAGCGGGGGGCGAGCGGGGATGTATACGCAGTATTTT. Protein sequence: CASSGGRAGMYTQYF.

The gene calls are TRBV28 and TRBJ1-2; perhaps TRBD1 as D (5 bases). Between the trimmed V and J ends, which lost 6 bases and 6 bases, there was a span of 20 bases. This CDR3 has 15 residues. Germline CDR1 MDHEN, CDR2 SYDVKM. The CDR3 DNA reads TGTGCCAGCAGCACGGTAGGGGCAGGGATACATGGCTACACCTTC. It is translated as CASSTVGAGIHGYTF.